These 14 T cell receptor beta chains share one sample of origin, sequenced in a study of Tregs in tolerant kidney transplant recipients. The method was immunoSEQ multiplex PCR; TCRdb's version includes in-frame clones alone and lacks a portion of them. Of around 85,000 clones detected, approximately 89% appear once; the ten largest clones hold approximately 0.37%. The input for sequencing was Tregs from blood, taken before the transplant. These receptors originate from a human donor who received a combined kidney and bone marrow transplant.

This clone is a singleton in its sample. The chain links TRBV6-5 to TRBJ2-1; 7 bases are a match to TRBD2. V lost 4 bases, J lost 10 bases, and 7 bases stayed unmatched. Germline lookup yields CDR1 MNHEY and CDR2 SVGAGI. The CDR3 loop spans 13 amino acids. CDR3 DNA sequence: TGTGCCAGCAGTTCCACGGGGGGAGGCGAGCAGTTCTTC. Amino acids: CASSSTGGGEQFF.

The V call is TRBV7-2, the J call TRBJ2-4, with D possibly being TRBD2 (6 bases). Trimming stripped 1 base from V and 6 bases from J, with 19 bases between. CDR3 size: 17 residues. The germline V gene has CDR1 SGHTA and CDR2 FQGNSA. The CDR3 nucleotides are TGTGCCAGCAGCTTAGAATCTGTTGCGGGATGGTTAAACATTCAGTACTTC. This gives the protein CASSLESVAGWLNIQYF.

The chain uses TRBV2 and TRBJ2-3, with 9 bases matching TRBD2. Germline assignment: CDR1 SNHLY and CDR2 FYNNEI. There are 14 residues in the CDR3. The trim removed 6 bases at V and 3 bases at J, leaving 4 bases unmatched. CDR3 amino acids: CASSSAGGTDTQYF. In nucleotides, the CDR3 is TGTGCCAGCAGCTCAGCGGGAGGAACAGATACGCAGTATTTT. The full variable domain, with the rest looked up from reference TRBV2 and TRBJ2-3, is EPEVTQTPSHQVTQMGQEVILRCVPISNHLYFYWYRQILGQKVEFLVSFYNNEISEKSEIFDDQFSVERPDGSNFTLKIRSTKLEDSAMYFCASSSAGGTDTQYFGPGTRLTVL.

The V gene is TRBV2, the J gene TRBJ1-1; D is undetermined. Trimming left V 7 bases short and J 6 bases short, with 15 bases between. Per the germline V gene, CDR1 is SNHLY and CDR2 is FYNNEI. CDR3 length: 13 amino acids. The CDR3 nucleotides read TGTGCCAGCATGTTGAGTCCGGGGTCTGAAGCTTTCTTT. Translation: CASMLSPGSEAFF.

The V and J genes are TRBV11-1 and TRBJ2-5; 16 positions agree with TRBD2. Germline CDR1 and CDR2: SGHAT and FQDESV (reference sequence). The CDR3 has 17 amino acids. With 5 bases clipped from V and 5 bases from J, the junction kept 8 bases outside the gene matches. CDR3 sequence (DNA): TGTGCCAGCAGCATGGGACTAGCGGGAGGGCCCGCGGAGACCCAGTACTTC. It specifies CASSMGLAGGPAETQYF.

In DNA, the CDR3 is TGTGCCAGCATTCAGAGCGGAGCCAGCTCCTACAATGAGCAGTTCTTC. Translation gives CASIQSGASSYNEQFF. The gene calls are TRBV6-6 and TRBJ2-1; a weak D match, TRBD2 (5 bases). CDR1 is MNHNY and CDR2 is SVGAGI in the germline V gene (reference sequence). The V end was cut by 7 bases, the J end by 0 bases, with 16 bases between. The CDR3 has 16 amino acids.

This sequence joins TRBV2 and TRBJ1-3; 7 nucleotides align to TRBD1. V was pared by 7 bases and J by 3 bases, with 9 bases of the junction left unmatched. Germline CDR1 and CDR2: SNHLY and FYNNEI. The CDR3 covers 15 residues. The CDR3 region has the DNA TGTGCCAGCACCCTAAGAGGGGGCGGTGGAAACACCATATATTTT. Encoded protein: CASTLRGGGGNTIYF.

In the case of this clone: Other DNA sequences from this sample encode an identical CDR3 as well. The chain uses TRBV19 and TRBJ2-2; 7 bases fit TRBD2. Germline V gene data show CDR1 as LNHDA and CDR2 as SQIVND (reference sequence). The CDR3 spans 16 residues. V lost 3 bases to trimming and J lost 5 bases; unmatched junction nucleotides: 9. CDR3 region: CASSIGGEGRTGELFF. CDR3 bases: TGTGCCAGTAGTATTGGAGGGGAGGGGCGTACCGGGGAGCTGTTTTTT.

CDR3 protein: CASSPPRGGPSDTQYF. The CDR3 DNA reads as TGTGCCAGCTCACCACCGAGGGGGGGTCCGTCGGATACGCAGTATTTT. The rearrangement joins TRBV18 to TRBJ2-3, with a tentative D call TRBD2 (7 bases). This CDR3 region has 16 residues. The V end was cut by 0 bases, the J end by 6 bases, with 16 bases between. Germline CDR1 and CDR2: KGHSH and LQKENI. Filled out from reference TRBV18 and TRBJ2-3, the complete variable domain reads NAGVMQNPRHLVRRRGQEARLRCSPMKGHSHVYWYRQLPEEGLKFMVYLQKENIIDESGMPKERFSAEFPKEGPSILRIQQVVRGDSAAYFCASSPPRGGPSDTQYFGPGTRLTVL.

This chain joins TRBV11-1 and TRBJ1-1, with no clear D. This CDR3 region has 13 residues. Germline loops: CDR1 SGHAT, CDR2 FQDESV (reference sequence). The V and J ends lost 5 bases and 3 bases respectively, with 10 bases between them. As DNA, the CDR3 is TGTGCCAGCAGCCCTCAGAGGGACACTGAAGCTTTCTTT. It encodes CASSPQRDTEAFF.

The chain uses TRBV19 and TRBJ2-5, with TRBD2 matching over 13 bases. Germline CDR1 and CDR2: LNHDA and SQIVND (reference sequence). The trim removed 6 bases at V and 7 bases at J, leaving 11 bases unmatched. The CDR3 spans 16 residues. The CDR3: CASRSGLAGEVGTQYF. The CDR3 DNA reads TGTGCCAGTAGATCAGGACTAGCGGGAGAGGTTGGGACCCAGTACTTC.

The chain has TRBV5-4 and TRBJ2-4; 7 bases are a match to TRBD1. The CDR3 has 16 residues. Germline V gene lookup returns CDR1 SGHNT and CDR2 YYREEE (reference sequence). Germline trimming cut 4 bases from V and 3 bases from J; bases unmatched to any gene: 10. Here the CDR3 reads CASSGRRGFGKNIQYF. CDR3 in DNA: TGTGCCAGCAGCGGGCGCAGGGGGTTCGGCAAAAACATTCAGTACTTC.

The J gene is TRBJ2-7, the V gene TRBV19, with D unresolved. V shed 3 bases and J shed 5 bases, with 20 bases lying between them. There are 16 residues in the CDR3. CDR1 and CDR2 from the germline V gene are LNHDA and SQIVND (reference sequence). The CDR3 nucleotides are TGTGCCAGTAGTATTAAAGTCGGCGTTTACCCGCACGAGCAGTACTTC. As protein: CASSIKVGVYPHEQYF.

This clone was found once. V and J are TRBV7-9 and TRBJ2-5, with D unclear. Germline CDR1 is SEHNR and CDR2 is FQNEAQ (reference sequence). The CDR3 runs 13 residues. The V end was cut by 6 bases, the J end by 7 bases, with 15 bases between. The CDR3 nucleotides are TGTGCCAGCAGTATTACATTGACGGGGACCCAGTACTTC. Amino acid sequence: CASSITLTGTQYF. Looking up the rest from reference TRBV7-9 and TRBJ2-5 gives the full variable domain: DTGVSQNPRHKITKRGQNVTFRCDPISEHNRLYWYRQTLGQGPEFLTYFQNEAQLEKSRLLSDRFSAERPKGSFSTLEIQRTEQGDSAMYLCASSITLTGTQYFGPGTRLLVL.